The rows below give T cell receptor beta chains drawn from one sample of a study of cytomegalovirus exposure and HLA in healthy donors. Only in-frame clones appear in the TCRdb table, and some are missing; sequencing was by immunoSEQ multiplex PCR. Here the sample table reports approximately 110,000 clones. What was sequenced was PBMCs. The receptors here all came from a man younger than 45 in good health and CMV-seronegative. Each CDR3 is given with its conserved first and last residue. The D gene is left open where the match is weak.

>TRBJ1-4|TRBV5-4|-
TGTGCCAGCAGCTTGAAAGGGGTTGAAAAACTGTTTTTT
CASSLKGVEKLFF
>TRBJ2-2|TRBV18|TRBD2
TGTGCCAGCTCACCACCGGGACTAGCGGGAGGAGCGGGGGAGCTGTTTTTT
CASSPPGLAGGAGELFF
>TRBJ1-2|TRBV9|TRBD1
TGTGCCAGCAGCCTGGGGGACAGGAACTATGGCTACACCTTC
CASSLGDRNYGYTF
>TRBJ2-2|TRBV18|-
TGTGCCAGCTTACTTCGGGGAGGAACCGGGGAGCTGTTTTTT
CASLLRGGTGELFF
>TRBJ2-1|TRBV10-3|TRBD2
TGTGCCATCAGTGGGACTAGCGGGAAAGTGGCCTACAATGAGCAGTTCTTC
CAISGTSGKVAYNEQFF
>TRBJ2-1|TRBV19|TRBD2
TGTGCCAGTATGCGGGCTAGCGGGGGAAATGAGCAGTTCTTC
CASMRASGGNEQFF
>TRBJ2-3|TRBV29-1|TRBD1
TGCAGCCCGTGGGACAGATCCACAGATACGCAGTATTTT
CSPWDRSTDTQYF
>TRBJ2-7|TRBV27|TRBD2
TGTGCCAGCAGTCCGGGACTAGCGGGAGGACAGGCCTACGAGCAGTACTTC
CASSPGLAGGQAYEQYF
>TRBJ1-1|TRBV6-1|TRBD1
TGTGCCAGCAGTGGGGGCACAGGGGGCGCATCTGAAGCTTTCTTT
CASSGGTGGASEAFF
>TRBJ2-1|TRBV10-3|TRBD2
TGTGCCATCAGTGGGCTAGCGGGGGATGAGCAGTTCTTC
CAISGLAGDEQFF